This is a list of T cell receptor beta chains from one sample in a study of blood T cells in healthy people across ages. TCRdb processed the 5' RACE reads anew with MiXCR; each CDR3 protein has one entry. The sample contains roughly 700,000 distinct CDR3 sequences, 20% to 30% of which appear only once. The sample also formed part of further work on T cells of mothers and their children.

The sample consisted of blood. Every receptor here comes from a boy aged 5-17 years in good health. The CDR3 runs from the conserved cysteine through the conserved F or W. The order of the fields is D gene, V gene, J gene, clone size, CDR3 protein, CDR3 DNA. D genes are given only for firm matches. Clone size is stated in some rows and not others, as once, few, many or a class when expanded.

.	TRBV28	TRBJ2-1	few	CASSLKNEQFF	TGTGCCAGCAGTTTGAAGAATGAGCAGTTCTTC
.	TRBV7-9	TRBJ2-5	few	CASSLISNRRGQETQYF	TGTGCCAGCAGCTTAATCTCTAATCGGCGGGGACAAGAGACCCAGTACTTC
TRBD1	TRBV5-1	TRBJ1-4	few	CASSDTGGNEKLFF	TGCGCCAGCAGCGATACAGGGGGCAATGAAAAACTGTTTTTT
.	TRBV15	TRBJ2-4	.	CATSREEEHIQYF	TGTGCCACCAGCAGAGAGGAGGAACACATTCAGTACTTC
TRBD2	TRBV7-2	TRBJ2-3	.	CASSTDGGKNTQYF	TGTGCCAGCAGCACGGACGGGGGGAAGAATACGCAGTATTTT
.	TRBV4-2	TRBJ2-5	.	CASSQVGRRGETQYF	TGTGCCAGCAGCCAAGTTGGAAGAAGGGGAGAGACCCAGTACTTC
.	TRBV24-1	TRBJ2-5	.	CATSDFTRSRQETQYF	TGTGCCACCAGTGATTTTACGCGGAGTAGACAAGAGACCCAGTACTTC
.	TRBV9	TRBJ1-2	few	CASSDIADGYTF	TGTGCCAGCAGCGACATCGCGGATGGCTACACCTTC
.	TRBV28	TRBJ2-5	.	CASRLLGETQYF	TGTGCCAGCAGACTACTCGGGGAGACCCAGTACTTC
TRBD2	TRBV6-4	TRBJ2-3	few	CASSESSGGSTDTQYF	TGTGCCAGCAGTGAGTCTAGCGGGGGAAGCACAGATACGCAGTATTTT
TRBD1	TRBV6-2/TRBV6-3	TRBJ2-4	.	CASSAPRQGNIQYF	TGTGCCAGCAGTGCCCCGAGACAGGGAAACATTCAGTACTTC
.	TRBV4-3	TRBJ2-7	.	CASSQGISYNYEQYF	TGCGCCAGCAGCCAAGGAATCAGTTATAACTACGAGCAGTACTTC
.	TRBV20-1	TRBJ2-7	.	CSARDTLAPYEQYF	TGCAGTGCTAGAGATACCCTAGCGCCCTACGAGCAGTACTTC
TRBD1	TRBV6-6	TRBJ1-6	.	CAVDRGTNSPLHF	TGTGCCGTGGACAGGGGGACGAATTCACCCCTCCACTTT
.	TRBV29-1	TRBJ2-1	.	CSVEVRGSRYDEQFF	TGCAGCGTTGAAGTTCGTGGGTCGAGATACGATGAGCAGTTCTTC
.	TRBV4-2	TRBJ2-7	few	CASSTFGDQGSIYEQYF	TGTGCCAGCAGCACCTTTGGGGATCAGGGGTCTATCTACGAGCAGTACTTC
.	TRBV4-3	TRBJ2-2	.	CASQRAENTGELFF	TGCGCCAGCCAAAGGGCGGAGAACACCGGGGAGCTGTTTTTT
.	TRBV29-1	TRBJ1-2	few	CSAPAAGDVYTF	TGCAGCGCCCCGGCGGCAGGGGATGTATACACCTTC
TRBD2	TRBV9	TRBJ2-3	few	CASGVSGSTDTQYF	TGTGCCAGTGGGGTTAGCGGGAGCACAGATACGCAGTATTTT
TRBD1	TRBV6-5	TRBJ2-7	few	CASSSLTGGLGEQYF	TGTGCCAGCAGCTCCTTGACAGGGGGCTTGGGCGAGCAGTACTTC
.	TRBV4-1	TRBJ2-7	.	CASSNKLGDSAYEQYF	TGCGCCAGCAGCAACAAATTGGGGGACTCCGCCTACGAGCAGTACTTC
.	TRBV2	TRBJ2-5	.	CASSVRRGETQYF	TGTGCCAGCAGTGTAAGGAGGGGAGAGACCCAGTACTTC
.	TRBV12-3/TRBV12-4	TRBJ1-2	.	CAGSNGPSGYTF	TGTGCCGGCAGCAACGGACCCTCTGGCTACACCTTC
.	TRBV28	TRBJ2-4	.	CASSPRLGKNIQYF	TGTGCCAGCAGTCCTCGCCTGGGCAAAAACATTCAGTACTTC
.	TRBV7-6	TRBJ2-3	few	CASSLTQGRGTDTQYF	TGTGCCAGCAGCTTAACGCAGGGGCGGGGCACAGATACGCAGTATTTT
.	TRBV6-5	TRBJ2-5	.	CASSYSVWGKETQYF	TGTGCCAGCAGTTACTCCGTATGGGGTAAAGAGACCCAGTACTTC
TRBD2	TRBV20-1	TRBJ2-3	many	CSASPTSGRPDTQYF	TGCAGTGCTAGCCCCACTAGCGGGAGACCAGATACGCAGTATTTT
.	TRBV15	TRBJ2-1	.	CATSRDRGTSYNEQFF	TGTGCCACCAGCAGAGACCGGGGGACGTCCTACAATGAGCAGTTCTTC
.	TRBV7-9	TRBJ2-5	.	CASPRPPEETQYF	TGTGCCAGCCCTCGGCCACCCGAAGAGACCCAGTACTTC
TRBD2	TRBV29-1	TRBJ2-3	few	CSVIRGLARGDTQYF	TGCAGCGTTATAAGGGGACTAGCGAGGGGGGATACGCAGTATTTT
.	TRBV24-1	TRBJ2-7	.	CATRDRLYYEQYF	TGTGCCACCCGCGACAGGCTTTACTACGAGCAGTACTTC
.	TRBV7-2	TRBJ2-3	many	CASSLGRDTQYF	TGTGCCAGCAGCTTAGGAAGAGATACGCAGTATTTT
TRBD2	TRBV2	TRBJ2-1	.	CANTLAGGPHEQFF	TGTGCCAACACACTAGCGGGGGGTCCACATGAGCAGTTCTTC
.	TRBV12-3/TRBV12-4	TRBJ2-5	.	CASRPQSGPKETQYF	TGTGCCAGCAGACCTCAGAGTGGGCCTAAAGAGACCCAGTACTTC
.	TRBV20-1	TRBJ1-6	.	CGARMDYNSPLHF	TGCGGTGCTAGAATGGACTATAATTCACCCCTCCACTTT
.	TRBV4-1	TRBJ2-5	few	CASSQGNRPETQYF	TGCGCCAGCAGCCAAGGGAACAGGCCAGAGACCCAGTACTTC
.	TRBV18	TRBJ2-7	.	CASSAGGAPTYEQYF	TGTGCCAGCTCAGCAGGGGGGGCCCCGACCTACGAGCAGTACTTC
.	TRBV4-2	TRBJ1-5	few	CASSQDREPDSNQPQHF	TGTGCCAGCAGCCAAGATAGGGAACCTGATAGCAATCAGCCCCAGCATTTT
.	TRBV18	TRBJ2-6	.	CASSPITQGSGANVLTF	TGTGCCAGCTCACCGATTACTCAGGGATCCGGGGCCAACGTCCTGACTTTC
.	TRBV6-5	TRBJ2-7	few	CASRPGLDVSYEQYF	TGTGCCAGCAGGCCAGGGTTAGATGTCTCCTACGAGCAGTACTTC
TRBD2	TRBV29-1	TRBJ2-7	few	CSVEVEGTSGSYEQYF	TGCAGCGTTGAAGTGGAGGGGACTAGCGGGTCGTACGAGCAGTACTTC
.	TRBV6-6	TRBJ2-1	many	CASGETENNEQFF	TGTGCCAGCGGGGAAACAGAAAACAATGAGCAGTTCTTC
.	TRBV6-5	TRBJ2-1	few	CASSRLDSINNEQFF	TGTGCCAGCAGTAGACTTGACAGCATCAACAATGAGCAGTTCTTC
TRBD1	TRBV5-1	TRBJ1-6	few	CASSFGQGTYSPLHF	TGCGCCAGCAGCTTTGGACAGGGGACCTATTCACCCCTCCACTTT
.	TRBV7-2	TRBJ2-1	.	CASSPPPVVSHNEQFF	TGTGCCAGCAGCCCACCGCCCGTGGTGAGTCACAATGAGCAGTTCTTC
TRBD1	TRBV2	TRBJ2-7	.	CASKTGSEQYF	TGTGCCAGTAAGACAGGGAGTGAGCAGTACTTC
TRBD1	TRBV5-1	TRBJ2-5	.	CASSSPRTGGPGEQYF	TGCGCCAGCAGCTCTCCCCGGACAGGGGGCCCGGGAGAGCAGTACTTC
.	TRBV3-1	TRBJ2-1	many	CASSQVSSYNEQFF	TGTGCCAGCAGCCAAGTTAGCTCCTACAATGAGCAGTTCTTC
.	TRBV7-9	TRBJ2-7	.	CASSSSEWYEQYF	TGTGCCAGCAGCTCCTCGGAGTGGTACGAGCAGTACTTC
TRBD1	TRBV28	TRBJ2-7	.	CASSFWLGQGSEQYF	TGTGCCAGCAGTTTTTGGTTGGGACAGGGATCCGAGCAGTACTTC
.	TRBV18	TRBJ2-7	few	CASSPGTEAAGEQYF	TGTGCCAGCTCACCGGGTACTGAGGCCGCGGGAGAGCAGTACTTC
TRBD2	TRBV29-1	TRBJ2-1	few	CSVEEALAGAYNEQFF	TGCAGCGTTGAAGAGGCGCTAGCGGGGGCCTACAATGAGCAGTTCTTC
TRBD2	TRBV2	TRBJ2-5	few	CASSDSSGGYQETQYF	TGTGCCAGCAGTGATTCTAGCGGGGGGTACCAAGAGACCCAGTACTTC
.	TRBV29-1	TRBJ1-1	few	CSVQQLDAEAFF	TGCAGCGTTCAACAGCTTGACGCTGAAGCTTTCTTT
.	TRBV5-1	TRBJ2-5	.	CASSFGYDKQTQYF	TGCGCCAGCAGCTTTGGTTATGACAAGCAGACCCAGTACTTC
TRBD2	TRBV6-5	TRBJ2-3	once	CASSYTRPGLAHTGTQYF	TGTGCCAGCAGTTACACAAGACCCGGACTAGCCCACACAGGTACGCAGTATTTT